Reported below is one T cell receptor beta chain. In germline, CDR1 is KGHSH, CDR2 LQKENI. CDR3 size: 15 residues. V shed 3 bases and J 1 base; nucleotides not matched to a gene: 6. Profiled with immunoSEQ multiplex PCR; TCRdb holds only in-frame clones, not every one. The profile covers around 40,000 clones, with about 92% appearing a single time and more than 0.6% taken by the ten largest. The sample originates from a study of T cell changes during pregnancy in multiple sclerosis. The material was CD4+ T cells from peripheral blood mononuclear cells, obtained in the third trimester of pregnancy. The sequence derives from a female donor with multiple sclerosis, enrolled in a pregnancy study. This chain links TRBV18 with TRBJ2-7; 7 bases match TRBD1. CDR3 nucleotides: TGTGCCAGCTCACCGGGTGGGACAGTTTCCTACGAGCAGTACTTC. This encodes CASSPGGTVSYEQYF.